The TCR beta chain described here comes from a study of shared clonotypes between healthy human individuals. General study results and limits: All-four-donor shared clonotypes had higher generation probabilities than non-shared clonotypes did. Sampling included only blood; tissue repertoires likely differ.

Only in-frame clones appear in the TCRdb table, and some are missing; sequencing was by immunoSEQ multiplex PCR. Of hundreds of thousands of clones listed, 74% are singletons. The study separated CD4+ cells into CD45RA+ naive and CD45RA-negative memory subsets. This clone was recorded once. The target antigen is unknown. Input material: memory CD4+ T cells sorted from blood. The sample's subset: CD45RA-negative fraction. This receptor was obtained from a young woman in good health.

In DNA, the CDR3 is TGTGCCAGCAGCTTGGACCCTACAGGGGATCAAGAGACCCAGTACTTC. Residues: CASSLDPTGDQETQYF. V gene TRBV5-4 combines with J gene TRBJ2-5; 7 nucleotides align to TRBD1. Germline trimming cut 0 bases from V and 2 bases from J; bases unmatched to any gene: 7. Germline loops: CDR1 SGHNT, CDR2 YYREEE (reference sequence). This CDR3 has 16 residues. Filled out from reference TRBV5-4 and TRBJ2-5, the complete variable domain reads ETGVTQSPTHLIKTRGQQVTLRCSSQSGHNTVSWYQQALGQGPQFIFQYYREEENGRGNFPPRFSGLQFPNYSSELNVNALELDDSALYLCASSLDPTGDQETQYFGPGTRLLVL.